Listed below are T cell receptor beta chains from one sample, sequenced in a study of blood T cell repertoires in COVID-19. Profiled with immunoSEQ multiplex PCR; TCRdb holds only in-frame clones, not every one. Of approximately 83,000 clones in the sample, roughly 90% were seen once. Material for sequencing was peripheral blood. These receptors all come from an older man with acute or convalescent COVID-19. Each CDR3 is given with its conserved first and last residue. The D gene is left open where the match is weak. Clone size is stated in some rows and not others, as once, few, many or a class when expanded.

NA	TRBJ2-2	TRBV18	NA	TGTGCCAGCTCGGGACTCCCTCATACCCCGAACACCGGGGAGCTGTTTTTT	CASSGLPHTPNTGELFF
NA	TRBJ2-7	TRBV10-3	NA	TGTGCCATCAGTGAGTCTGGAGGGCCCCTCTACGAGCAGTACTTC	CAISESGGPLYEQYF
NA	TRBJ2-3	TRBV4-1	NA	TGCGCCAGCAGCCAAGAGTGGACACCAAGCACAGATACGCAGTATTTT	CASSQEWTPSTDTQYF
once	TRBJ2-1	TRBV29-1	NA	TGCAGTGCCACCCAGCGGAGCTCCTACAATGAGCAGTTCTTC	CSATQRSSYNEQFF
NA	TRBJ2-1	TRBV10-3	TRBD2	TGTGCCTCGGCGGGAGAATATGAGCAGTTCTTC	CASAGEYEQFF
NA	TRBJ2-2	TRBV28	TRBD1	TGTGCCAGCGGCGAAACAGGGGTGGGGACCGGGGAGCTGTTTTTT	CASGETGVGTGELFF
few	TRBJ2-7	TRBV5-1	NA	TGCGCCAGCAGCTTGGCAGGGACAAATGCCTACGAGCAGTACTTC	CASSLAGTNAYEQYF
NA	TRBJ2-7	TRBV5-4	NA	TGTGCCAGCTCCCTGGGTGGGCTGGGCTACGAGCAGTACTTC	CASSLGGLGYEQYF
NA	TRBJ2-5	TRBV7-3	NA	TGTGCCAGCAGCTCGAACTACCAAGAGACCCAGTACTTC	CASSSNYQETQYF
NA	TRBJ1-5	TRBV15	NA	TGTGCCACCAGCAGAGCTCACCCCGCCAGACAGGCCCGAGGCCAGCCCCAGCATTTT	CATSRAHPARQARGQPQHF
NA	TRBJ1-2	TRBV30	NA	TGTGCCTGGACCGGCGGGGAATATGGCTACACCTTC	CAWTGGEYGYTF
NA	TRBJ1-1	TRBV7-9	NA	TGTGCCAGCAGCTCCCCAGCGGCGGGCACTGAAGCTTTCTTT	CASSSPAAGTEAFF
NA	TRBJ2-2	TRBV19	NA	TGTGCCAGTAGTATAACTAGCTGGAGCACCGGGGAGCTGTTTTTT	CASSITSWSTGELFF